A selection of T cell receptor beta chains follows, all from one sample in a study of human T cells and chemical hapten exposure. TCRdb re-analysed the RACE reads in MiXCR, keeping a single row per CDR3 protein. Of nearly 350,000 distinct CDR3 sequences listed, under 8% are singletons. This sample comprised whole blood, obtained in connection with sensitization to the hapten diphenylcyclopropenone (DPC). The receptors shown here come from a woman aged 18-29 years with alopecia areata. Some clones in this sample may be carry-over from other donors' samples. Each CDR3 is given with its conserved first and last residue. A D gene is named only where the DNA matches it firmly. Size is stated for part of the rows, as once, few or many counts, or as a class when the clone is expanded.

v_gene: TRBV7-8; j_gene: TRBJ2-3; d_gene: TRBD2; abundance: many; CDR3nt: TGTGCCAGCAGCCCAACTCGGACTAGGGCGCGCACAGATACGCAGTATTTT; CDR3aa: CASSPTRTRARTDTQYF
v_gene: TRBV7-9; j_gene: TRBJ2-3; d_gene: TRBD2; abundance: many; CDR3nt: TGTGCCAGCAGCCCTCGCAGCGGGGAGGCCTTAGATACGCAGTATTTT; CDR3aa: CASSPRSGEALDTQYF
v_gene: TRBV2; j_gene: TRBJ1-3; d_gene: TRBD1; abundance: .; CDR3nt: TGTGCCAGCAGTGAAGCCGGACAGGGGGGTAATTTT; CDR3aa: CASSEAGQGGNF
v_gene: TRBV29-1; j_gene: TRBJ1-2; d_gene: .; abundance: many; CDR3nt: TGCAGCGTTGTCGGTGAAGGGGGGCCTAACTATGGCTACACCTTC; CDR3aa: CSVVGEGGPNYGYTF
v_gene: TRBV2; j_gene: TRBJ1-2; d_gene: .; abundance: few; CDR3nt: TGTGCCAGCAGTGAATTAAGGGAACCCTATGGCTACACCTTC; CDR3aa: CASSELREPYGYTF
v_gene: TRBV4-1; j_gene: TRBJ1-2; d_gene: TRBD1; abundance: .; CDR3nt: TGCGCCAGCAGCCAAGATGACAGGGGGGATGGCTACACCTTC; CDR3aa: CASSQDDRGDGYTF
v_gene: TRBV27; j_gene: TRBJ2-7; d_gene: .; abundance: .; CDR3nt: TGTGCCAGCAGTTCAGAGGACAGTTACGAGCAGTACTTC; CDR3aa: CASSSEDSYEQYF
v_gene: TRBV20-1; j_gene: TRBJ1-3; d_gene: .; abundance: few; CDR3nt: TGCAGTGCTAGAGCCGATCCAGGGGGAAACACCATATATTTT; CDR3aa: CSARADPGGNTIYF
v_gene: TRBV12-3/TRBV12-4; j_gene: TRBJ1-1; d_gene: TRBD1; abundance: .; CDR3nt: TGTGCCAGCTCCCGGAATCAGGGGGGCACTGAAGCTTTCTTT; CDR3aa: CASSRNQGGTEAFF
v_gene: TRBV7-8; j_gene: TRBJ1-1; d_gene: TRBD1; abundance: .; CDR3nt: TGTGCCAGCAGCTCTTCTCGGCAGGGGGGTGAAGCTTTCTTT; CDR3aa: CASSSSRQGGEAFF
v_gene: TRBV10-3; j_gene: TRBJ2-7; d_gene: TRBD2; abundance: .; CDR3nt: TGTGCCATCAGTGAGTCAGAGACTAGCGGGACCGCTCAGTACTTC; CDR3aa: CAISESETSGTAQYF
v_gene: TRBV2; j_gene: TRBJ1-2; d_gene: TRBD1; abundance: few; CDR3nt: TGTGCCAGCACCGTCGGACAGGGGGCGGATGGCTACACCTTC; CDR3aa: CASTVGQGADGYTF
v_gene: TRBV5-4; j_gene: TRBJ2-3; d_gene: TRBD2; abundance: few; CDR3nt: TGTGCCAGCAGCTTGGGTGTTACCGGGACTACAACCGATACGCAGTATTTT; CDR3aa: CASSLGVTGTTTDTQYF
v_gene: TRBV28; j_gene: TRBJ2-3; d_gene: .; abundance: many; CDR3nt: TGTGCCAGCCTACAGGGAACGAGCACAGATACGCAGTATTTT; CDR3aa: CASLQGTSTDTQYF
v_gene: TRBV21-1; j_gene: TRBJ1-5; d_gene: .; abundance: many; CDR3nt: TGTGCCAGCAGCAAGGGGATGACAGGGAGAAGCAATCAGCCCCAGCATTTT; CDR3aa: CASSKGMTGRSNQPQHF
v_gene: TRBV4-2; j_gene: TRBJ1-5; d_gene: TRBD1; abundance: .; CDR3nt: TGTGCCAGCAGCCAGGATGGGACAGGGGGTCAGCCCCAGCATTTT; CDR3aa: CASSQDGTGGQPQHF
v_gene: TRBV20-1; j_gene: TRBJ1-6; d_gene: TRBD1; abundance: .; CDR3nt: TGCAGTGCTACAGGGGGCCTAAGTTCACCCCTCCACTTT; CDR3aa: CSATGGLSSPLHF
v_gene: TRBV7-6; j_gene: TRBJ1-2; d_gene: TRBD1; abundance: many; CDR3nt: TGTGCCAGCAGCCCTGGGGACAGGGACTATGGCTACACCTTC; CDR3aa: CASSPGDRDYGYTF
v_gene: TRBV6-2/TRBV6-3; j_gene: TRBJ1-5; d_gene: TRBD1; abundance: few; CDR3nt: TGTGCCAGCAGGGGCGACAGGGGTTCGCATCAGCCCCAGCATTTT; CDR3aa: CASRGDRGSHQPQHF
v_gene: TRBV6-6; j_gene: TRBJ1-6; d_gene: TRBD1; abundance: few; CDR3nt: TGTGCCAGCAGTTTCCCAAATTGGGGGACAGACAATTCACCCCTCCACTTT; CDR3aa: CASSFPNWGTDNSPLHF
v_gene: TRBV5-6; j_gene: TRBJ2-7; d_gene: .; abundance: few; CDR3nt: TGTGCCAGCAGCACCGGGACGGTCCTCCTGAGGGAGGACTTC; CDR3aa: CASSTGTVLLREDF
v_gene: TRBV7-9; j_gene: TRBJ1-1; d_gene: .; abundance: many; CDR3nt: TGTGCCAGCAGCCCCCTGGTTGGGGGAGCTGAAGCTTTCTTT; CDR3aa: CASSPLVGGAEAFF
v_gene: TRBV11-2; j_gene: TRBJ2-3; d_gene: .; abundance: many; CDR3nt: TGTGCCAGCAGCTTATCCCCCCAGGTTGAAGATACGCAGTATTTT; CDR3aa: CASSLSPQVEDTQYF
v_gene: TRBV20-1; j_gene: TRBJ1-6; d_gene: .; abundance: .; CDR3nt: TGCAGTGCTAGAGATCGGATGGGGAATTCACCCCTCCACTTT; CDR3aa: CSARDRMGNSPLHF
v_gene: TRBV4-3; j_gene: TRBJ1-4; d_gene: TRBD1; abundance: many; CDR3nt: TGCGCCAGCAGCCAATCCCCTCCGGGACAGGGGAATGAAAAACTGTTTTTT; CDR3aa: CASSQSPPGQGNEKLFF
v_gene: TRBV5-6; j_gene: TRBJ1-1; d_gene: .; abundance: .; CDR3nt: TGTGCCAGCAGCTTGTGGGGTATCACTGAAGCTTTCTTT; CDR3aa: CASSLWGITEAFF
v_gene: TRBV5-1; j_gene: TRBJ2-2; d_gene: .; abundance: once; CDR3nt: TGCGCCAGCAGCTTGACACAGGAACTCTTATCCACCGGGGAGCTGTTTTTT; CDR3aa: CASSLTQELLSTGELFF
v_gene: TRBV20-1; j_gene: TRBJ1-6; d_gene: TRBD1; abundance: few; CDR3nt: TGCAGTGCTAGAGATCAGGGGGGGAATTCACCCCTCCACTTT; CDR3aa: CSARDQGGNSPLHF
v_gene: TRBV7-8; j_gene: TRBJ2-3; d_gene: .; abundance: few; CDR3nt: TGTGCCAGCAGACCCCGACGCAGACCTAGCACAGATACGCAGTATTTT; CDR3aa: CASRPRRRPSTDTQYF
v_gene: TRBV5-4; j_gene: TRBJ2-5; d_gene: .; abundance: few; CDR3nt: TGTGCCAGCAGCCCTAAACAGGGAGGGGAAGAGACCCAGTACTTC; CDR3aa: CASSPKQGGEETQYF
v_gene: TRBV7-2; j_gene: TRBJ1-1; d_gene: .; abundance: many; CDR3nt: TGTGCCAGCAGCTTAGCCCCCCCCCAGGGCGATCTGAACACTGAAGCTTTCTTT; CDR3aa: CASSLAPPQGDLNTEAFF
v_gene: TRBV20-1; j_gene: TRBJ2-3; d_gene: TRBD2; abundance: few; CDR3nt: TGCAGTGCGGCAAGACTAGCGGGGCACACAGATACGCAGTATTTT; CDR3aa: CSAARLAGHTDTQYF
v_gene: TRBV12-3/TRBV12-4; j_gene: TRBJ2-1; d_gene: .; abundance: many; CDR3nt: TGTGCCAGCAGTTTACCCCCAGCTGCCTACAATGAGCAGTTCTTC; CDR3aa: CASSLPPAAYNEQFF
v_gene: TRBV7-2; j_gene: TRBJ1-5; d_gene: .; abundance: many; CDR3nt: TGTGCCAGCAGCTTAGGAAAGGGGAGCAATCAGCCCCAGCATTTT; CDR3aa: CASSLGKGSNQPQHF
v_gene: TRBV15; j_gene: TRBJ2-1; d_gene: .; abundance: many; CDR3nt: TGTGCCACCAGCAGGGGTTTCGGTCGCGATGAGCAGTTCTTC; CDR3aa: CATSRGFGRDEQFF
v_gene: TRBV4-1; j_gene: TRBJ2-7; d_gene: TRBD2; abundance: .; CDR3nt: TGCGCCAGCAGCCAGGGAAGCGGGGGAGGTTACGAGCAGTACTTC; CDR3aa: CASSQGSGGGYEQYF
v_gene: TRBV6-6; j_gene: TRBJ1-2; d_gene: .; abundance: .; CDR3nt: TGTGCCAGCAGTCCTCCCCCAGCGACGGGGCGAAGCTGCACCTTC; CDR3aa: CASSPPPATGRSCTF
v_gene: TRBV7-9; j_gene: TRBJ1-6; d_gene: .; abundance: .; CDR3nt: TGTGCCAGCCGGGACGGACTGAGCTCCTATAATTCACCCCTCCACTTT; CDR3aa: CASRDGLSSYNSPLHF
v_gene: TRBV18; j_gene: TRBJ2-7; d_gene: TRBD2; abundance: .; CDR3nt: TGTGCCAGCTCACGGGGGGGTTCCAACGAGCAGTACTTC; CDR3aa: CASSRGGSNEQYF
v_gene: TRBV12-3/TRBV12-4; j_gene: TRBJ1-2; d_gene: TRBD1; abundance: .; CDR3nt: TGTGCCAGCAGTTCCCAGGGGACAGGCGAAGGCTACACCTTC; CDR3aa: CASSSQGTGEGYTF
v_gene: TRBV9; j_gene: TRBJ1-1; d_gene: TRBD1; abundance: many; CDR3nt: TGTGCCAGCAGCTCGGGACAGGGATGGCCTGAAGCTTTCTTT; CDR3aa: CASSSGQGWPEAFF
v_gene: TRBV11-2; j_gene: TRBJ2-1; d_gene: TRBD2; abundance: .; CDR3nt: TGTGCCAGCAGCTTAAAAAGCGGGGGGGCAGATGAGCAGTTCTTC; CDR3aa: CASSLKSGGADEQFF
v_gene: TRBV7-2; j_gene: TRBJ1-1; d_gene: TRBD1; abundance: .; CDR3nt: TGTGCCAGCAGCACCACAGGACAGGGTAAACGAGCTTTCTTT; CDR3aa: CASSTTGQGKRAFF